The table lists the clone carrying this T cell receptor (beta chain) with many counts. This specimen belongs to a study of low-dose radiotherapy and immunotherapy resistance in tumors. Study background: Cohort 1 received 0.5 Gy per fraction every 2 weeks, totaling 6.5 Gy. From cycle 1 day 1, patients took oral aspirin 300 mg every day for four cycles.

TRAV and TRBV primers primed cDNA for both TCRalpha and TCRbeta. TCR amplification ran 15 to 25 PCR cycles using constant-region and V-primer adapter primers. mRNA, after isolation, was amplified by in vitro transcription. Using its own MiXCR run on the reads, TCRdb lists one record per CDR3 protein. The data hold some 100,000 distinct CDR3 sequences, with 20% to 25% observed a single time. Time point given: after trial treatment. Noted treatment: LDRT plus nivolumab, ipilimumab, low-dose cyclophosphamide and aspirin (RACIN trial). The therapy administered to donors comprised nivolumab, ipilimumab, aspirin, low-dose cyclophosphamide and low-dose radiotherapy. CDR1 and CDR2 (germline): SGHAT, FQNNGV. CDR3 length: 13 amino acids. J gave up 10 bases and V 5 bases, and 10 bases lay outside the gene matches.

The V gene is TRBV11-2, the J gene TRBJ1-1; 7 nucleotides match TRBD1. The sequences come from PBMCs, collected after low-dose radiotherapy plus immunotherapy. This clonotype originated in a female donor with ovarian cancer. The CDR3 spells CASSPTDRVGAFF. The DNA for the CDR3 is TGTGCCAGCAGCCCTACTGACAGGGTTGGAGCTTTCTTT.